One sample yielded the 6 T cell receptor beta chains listed below, sequenced in a study of cytomegalovirus exposure and HLA in healthy donors. Vbeta (60) and Jbeta (13) primers were used in the PCR. The protocol was immunoSEQ multiplex PCR, while the TCRdb copy is restricted to in-frame clones and leaves out a portion. Of some 200,000 clones in the sample, roughly 77% were seen once. Sequencing used PBMCs. Source of these receptors: a male donor in good health and CMV-seropositive.

The gene calls are TRBV5-1 and TRBJ2-1; possibly TRBD2 for D (5 bases). Germline CDR1 reads SGHRS; CDR2 reads YFSETQ. The CDR3 has 15 amino acids. V gave up 2 bases and J gave up 0 bases, with 9 bases separating them. The CDR3 protein is CASSFTRLSYNEQFF. The CDR3 DNA reads TGCGCCAGCAGCTTCACTAGGCTCTCCTACAATGAGCAGTTCTTC.

The gene calls are TRBV25-1 and TRBJ1-1, with D uncertain. V was clipped by 0 bases and J by 3 bases, with 5 bases between them. This CDR3 comprises 13 residues. Germline V lookup: CDR1 MGHDK, CDR2 SYGVNS. The CDR3 sequence: CASSEYRDTEAFF. The CDR3 nucleotides read TGTGCCAGCAGTGAATACCGGGACACTGAAGCTTTCTTT.

The CDR3 DNA reads as TGTGCCAGCAGCCCAACCACCGGGACAGTAGGCGGCTACACCTTC. It codes for CASSPTTGTVGGYTF. The genes are TRBV7-3 and TRBJ1-2; 7 bases agree with TRBD1. CDR3 length equals 15 residues. Germline V gene sequence: CDR1 SGHTA, CDR2 FQGTGA. V lost 5 bases and J lost 8; bases outside the gene matches: 14.

V usage is TRBV28 and J usage is TRBJ2-1; tentatively, D is TRBD2 (6 bases). Germline V gives CDR1 MDHEN, CDR2 SYDVKM. V was pared by 5 bases and J by 11 bases, with 10 bases between. This CDR3 contains 11 residues. Here the CDR3 reads CASSGRDQQFF. CDR3 in DNA: TGTGCCAGCAGTGGGCGGGATCAGCAGTTCTTC.

The V and J genes are TRBV15 and TRBJ1-1; tentative D call: TRBD1 (5 bases). This CDR3 is built from 14 residues. V lost 0 bases and J 1 base, leaving 6 bases between the germline ends. Germline CDR1 and CDR2: LNHNV and YYDKDF (reference sequence). CDR3 protein: CATSRDRANTEAFF. The CDR3 DNA reads TGTGCCACCAGCAGAGACAGGGCGAACACTGAAGCTTTCTTT. Supplemented by reference TRBV15 and TRBJ1-1, the full variable domain reads DAMVIQNPRYQVTQFGKPVTLSCSQTLNHNVMYWYQQKSSQAPKLLFHYYDKDFNNEADTPDNFQSRRPNTSFCFLDIRSPGLGDTAMYLCATSRDRANTEAFFGQGTRLTVV.

The chain combines TRBV10-3 with TRBJ2-1; TRBD2 aligns across 9 bases. CDR3 length: 15 amino acids. V shed 5 bases, J shed 0 bases, and the junction held 2 bases outside the gene matches. Germline V gene data show CDR1 as ENHRY and CDR2 as SYGVKD. The CDR3 DNA sequence: TGTGCCATCAGTAATAGCGGGAGCTCCTACAATGAGCAGTTCTTC. Protein product: CAISNSGSSYNEQFF.